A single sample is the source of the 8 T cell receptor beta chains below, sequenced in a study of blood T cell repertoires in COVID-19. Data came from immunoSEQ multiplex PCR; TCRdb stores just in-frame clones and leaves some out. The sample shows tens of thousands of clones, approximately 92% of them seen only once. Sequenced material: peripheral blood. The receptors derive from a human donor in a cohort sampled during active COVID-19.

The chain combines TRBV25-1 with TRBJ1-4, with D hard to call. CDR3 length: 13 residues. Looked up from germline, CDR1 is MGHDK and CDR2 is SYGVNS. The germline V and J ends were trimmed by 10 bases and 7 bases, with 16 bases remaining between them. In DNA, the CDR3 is TGTGCCACCGCCGGCGAGGACTCTGAAAAACTGTTTTTT. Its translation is CATAGEDSEKLFF.

CDR3 nucleotides: TGTGCCAGCAGCCTAAGACCCGGGACAGGGTCTCACTATGGCTACACCTTC. Its protein product is CASSLRPGTGSHYGYTF. The rearrangement uses TRBV14 and TRBJ1-2; 9 nucleotides align to TRBD1. The CDR3 runs to 17 residues. Germline loops: CDR1 SGHDN, CDR2 FVKESK. Unmatched junction bases numbered 12, after V lost 4 bases and J lost 3 bases.

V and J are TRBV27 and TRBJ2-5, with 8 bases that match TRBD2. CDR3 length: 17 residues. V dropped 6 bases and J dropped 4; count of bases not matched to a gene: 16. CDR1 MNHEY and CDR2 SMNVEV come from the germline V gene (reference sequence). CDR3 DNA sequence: TGTGCCAGCAGGCCCCTCTCGGGGGGGCCCTCTGCAGAGACCCAGTACTTC. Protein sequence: CASRPLSGGPSAETQYF.

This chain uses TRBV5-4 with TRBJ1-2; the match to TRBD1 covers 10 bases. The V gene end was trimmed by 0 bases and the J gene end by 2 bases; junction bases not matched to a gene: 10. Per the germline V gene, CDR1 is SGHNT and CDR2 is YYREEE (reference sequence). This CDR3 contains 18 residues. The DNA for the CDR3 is TGTGCCAGCAGCTTGGCCCGGGGGACAGGGGTGGGGAACTATGGCTACACCTTC. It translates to CASSLARGTGVGNYGYTF.

CDR3 loop: CASSFQSPLHF. The CDR3 DNA reads TGTGCCAGCAGTTTCCAGTCACCCCTCCACTTT. V is TRBV12-3 or TRBV12-4 and J is TRBJ1-6; D is uncertain. This CDR3 is 11 amino acids long. Deletions cut 3 bases from V and 10 bases from J, with 4 bases between.

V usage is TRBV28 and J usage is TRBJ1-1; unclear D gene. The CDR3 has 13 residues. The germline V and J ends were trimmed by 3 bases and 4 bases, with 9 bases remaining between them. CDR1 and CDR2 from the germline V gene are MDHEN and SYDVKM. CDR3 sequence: CASSFWAFTEAFF. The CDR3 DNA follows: TGTGCCAGCAGTTTTTGGGCTTTCACTGAAGCTTTCTTT.

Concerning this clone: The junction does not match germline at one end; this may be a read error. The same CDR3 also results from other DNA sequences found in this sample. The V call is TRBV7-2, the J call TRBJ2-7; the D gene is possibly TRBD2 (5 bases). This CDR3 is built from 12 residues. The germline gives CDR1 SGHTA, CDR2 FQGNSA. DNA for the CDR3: TGTGCCAGCAGCCCTAGCTCCTACGAGCAGTATTTC. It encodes CASSPSSYEQYF.

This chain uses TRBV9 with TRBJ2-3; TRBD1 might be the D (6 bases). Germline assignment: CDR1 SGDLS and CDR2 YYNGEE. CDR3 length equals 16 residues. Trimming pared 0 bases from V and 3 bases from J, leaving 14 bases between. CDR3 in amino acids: CASSVGRLGGTDTQYF. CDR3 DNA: TGTGCCAGCAGCGTAGGTAGATTAGGGGGAACAGATACGCAGTATTTT.